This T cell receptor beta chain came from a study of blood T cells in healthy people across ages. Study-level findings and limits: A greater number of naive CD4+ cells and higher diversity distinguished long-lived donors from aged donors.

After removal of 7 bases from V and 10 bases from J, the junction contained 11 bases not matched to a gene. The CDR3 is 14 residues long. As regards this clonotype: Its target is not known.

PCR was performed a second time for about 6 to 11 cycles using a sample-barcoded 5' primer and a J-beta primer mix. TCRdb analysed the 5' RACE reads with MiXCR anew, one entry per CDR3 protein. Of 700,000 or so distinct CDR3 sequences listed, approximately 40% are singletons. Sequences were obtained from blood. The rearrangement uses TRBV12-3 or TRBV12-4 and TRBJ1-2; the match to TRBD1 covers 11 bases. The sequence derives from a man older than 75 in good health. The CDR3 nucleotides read TGTGCCAGCATTCTAACCCGGACAGGGGGCGCCTACACCTTC. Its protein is CASILTRTGGAYTF.